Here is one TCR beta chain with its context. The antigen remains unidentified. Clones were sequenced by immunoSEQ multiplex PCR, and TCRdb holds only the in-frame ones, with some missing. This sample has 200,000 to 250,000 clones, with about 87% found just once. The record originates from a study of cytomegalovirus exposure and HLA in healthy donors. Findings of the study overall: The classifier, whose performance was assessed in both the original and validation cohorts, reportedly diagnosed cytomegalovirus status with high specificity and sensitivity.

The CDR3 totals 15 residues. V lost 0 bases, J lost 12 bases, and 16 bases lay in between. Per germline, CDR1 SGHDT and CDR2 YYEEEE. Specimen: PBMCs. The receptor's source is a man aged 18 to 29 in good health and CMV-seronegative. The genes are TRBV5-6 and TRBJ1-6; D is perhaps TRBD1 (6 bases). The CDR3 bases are TGTGCCAGCAGCTTGGGAGGACAGTTTGACCGACCCCTCCACTTT. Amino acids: CASSLGGQFDRPLHF.